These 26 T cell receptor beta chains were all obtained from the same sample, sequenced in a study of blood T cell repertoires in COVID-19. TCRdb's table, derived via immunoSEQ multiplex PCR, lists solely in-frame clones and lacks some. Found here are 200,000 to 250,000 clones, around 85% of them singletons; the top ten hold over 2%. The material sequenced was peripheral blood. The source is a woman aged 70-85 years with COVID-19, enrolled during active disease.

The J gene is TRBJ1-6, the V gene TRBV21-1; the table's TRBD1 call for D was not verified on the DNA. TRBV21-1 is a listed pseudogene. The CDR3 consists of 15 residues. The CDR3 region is CASGDTSKGGSPLHF. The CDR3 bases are TGTGCCAGCGGCGACACCTCCAAAGGGGGTTCACCCCTCCACTTT.

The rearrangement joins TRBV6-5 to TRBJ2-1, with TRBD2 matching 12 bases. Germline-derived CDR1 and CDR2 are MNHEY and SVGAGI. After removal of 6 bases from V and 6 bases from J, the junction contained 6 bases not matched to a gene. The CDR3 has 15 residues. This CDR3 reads CASRSGLAGTNEQFF. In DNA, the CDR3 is TGTGCCAGCAGATCTGGACTAGCGGGAACCAATGAGCAGTTCTTC.

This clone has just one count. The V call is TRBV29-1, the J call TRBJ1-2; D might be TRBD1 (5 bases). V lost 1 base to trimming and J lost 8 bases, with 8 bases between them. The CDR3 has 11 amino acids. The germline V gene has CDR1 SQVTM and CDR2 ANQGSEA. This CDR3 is CSVEAGHGYTF. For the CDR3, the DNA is TGCAGCGTTGAAGCAGGGCACGGCTACACCTTC.

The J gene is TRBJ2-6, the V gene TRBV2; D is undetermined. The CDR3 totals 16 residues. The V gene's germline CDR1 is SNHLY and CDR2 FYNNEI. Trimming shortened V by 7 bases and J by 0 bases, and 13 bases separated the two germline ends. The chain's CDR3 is CASTNERDSGANVLTF. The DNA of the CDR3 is TGTGCCAGCACTAATGAAAGAGACTCTGGGGCCAACGTCCTGACTTTC.

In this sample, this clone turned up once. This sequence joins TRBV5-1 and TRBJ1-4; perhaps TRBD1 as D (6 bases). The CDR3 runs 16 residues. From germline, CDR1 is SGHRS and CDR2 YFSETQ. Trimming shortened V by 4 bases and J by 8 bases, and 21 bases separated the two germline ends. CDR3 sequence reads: CASSPRSDSLEEKLFF. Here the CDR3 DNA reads TGCGCCAGCAGCCCCCGATCGGACAGTTTGGAAGAAAAACTGTTTTTT.

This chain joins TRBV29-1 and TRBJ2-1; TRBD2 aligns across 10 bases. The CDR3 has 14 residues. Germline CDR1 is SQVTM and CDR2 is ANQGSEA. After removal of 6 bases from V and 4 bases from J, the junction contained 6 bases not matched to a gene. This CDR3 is CSVGLAGEYNEQFF. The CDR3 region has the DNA TGCAGCGTGGGTCTAGCGGGAGAGTACAATGAGCAGTTCTTC.

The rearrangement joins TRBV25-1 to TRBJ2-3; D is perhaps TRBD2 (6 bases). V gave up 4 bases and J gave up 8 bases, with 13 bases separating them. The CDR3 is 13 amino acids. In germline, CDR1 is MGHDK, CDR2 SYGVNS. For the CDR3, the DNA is TGTGCCAGCAGTGCCTCCCTCGGGGGTACGCAGTATTTT. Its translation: CASSASLGGTQYF. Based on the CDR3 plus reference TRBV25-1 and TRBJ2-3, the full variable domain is EADIYQTPRYLVIGTGKKITLECSQTMGHDKMYWYQQDPGMELHLIHYSYGVNSTEKGDLSSESTVSRIRTEHFPLTLESARPSHTSQYLCASSASLGGTQYFGPGTRLTVL.

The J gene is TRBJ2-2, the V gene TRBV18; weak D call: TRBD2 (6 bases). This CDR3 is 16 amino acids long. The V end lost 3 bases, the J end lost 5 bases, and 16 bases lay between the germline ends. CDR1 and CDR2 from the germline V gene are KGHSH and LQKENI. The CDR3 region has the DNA TGTGCCAGCTCACCTGCCTCGGGACTGACTACCGGGGAGCTGTTTTTT. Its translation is CASSPASGLTTGELFF.

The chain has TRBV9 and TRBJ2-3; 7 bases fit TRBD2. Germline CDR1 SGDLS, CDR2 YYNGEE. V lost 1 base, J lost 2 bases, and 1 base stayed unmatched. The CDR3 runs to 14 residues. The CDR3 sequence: CASSVLADTDTQYF. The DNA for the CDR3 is TGTGCCAGCAGCGTACTAGCGGACACAGATACGCAGTATTTT.

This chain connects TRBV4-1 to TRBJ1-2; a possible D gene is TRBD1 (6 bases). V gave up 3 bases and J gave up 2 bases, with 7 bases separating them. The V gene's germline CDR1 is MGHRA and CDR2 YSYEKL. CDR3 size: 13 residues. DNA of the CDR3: TGCGCCAGCAGCCATACAGGGAACTATGGCTACACCTTC. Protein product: CASSHTGNYGYTF.

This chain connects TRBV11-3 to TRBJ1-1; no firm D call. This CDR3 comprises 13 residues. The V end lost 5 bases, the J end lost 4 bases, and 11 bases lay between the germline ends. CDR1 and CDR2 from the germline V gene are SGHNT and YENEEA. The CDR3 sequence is CASSTAGFTEAFF. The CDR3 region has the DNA TGTGCCAGCAGCACGGCGGGGTTCACTGAAGCTTTCTTT.

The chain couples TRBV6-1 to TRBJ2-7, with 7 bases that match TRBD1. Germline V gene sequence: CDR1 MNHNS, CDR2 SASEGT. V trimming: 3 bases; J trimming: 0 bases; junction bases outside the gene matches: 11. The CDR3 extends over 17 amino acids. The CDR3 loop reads CASSDLYRGPSSYEQYF. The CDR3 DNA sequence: TGTGCCAGCAGTGACCTTTACAGGGGTCCTAGCTCCTACGAGCAGTACTTC.

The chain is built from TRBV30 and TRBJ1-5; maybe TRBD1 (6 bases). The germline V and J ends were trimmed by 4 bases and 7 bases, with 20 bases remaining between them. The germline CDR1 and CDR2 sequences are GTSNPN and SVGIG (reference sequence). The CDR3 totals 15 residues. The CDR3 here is CAWNPSGGPGQPQHF. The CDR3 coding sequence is TGTGCCTGGAACCCCTCGGGGGGGCCCGGACAGCCCCAGCATTTT. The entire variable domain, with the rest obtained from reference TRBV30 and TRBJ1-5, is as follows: SQTIHQWPATLVQPVGSPLSLECTVEGTSNPNLYWYRQAAGRGLQLLFYSVGIGQISSEVPQNLSASRPQDRQFILSSKKLLLSDSGFYLCAWNPSGGPGQPQHFGDGTRLSIL.

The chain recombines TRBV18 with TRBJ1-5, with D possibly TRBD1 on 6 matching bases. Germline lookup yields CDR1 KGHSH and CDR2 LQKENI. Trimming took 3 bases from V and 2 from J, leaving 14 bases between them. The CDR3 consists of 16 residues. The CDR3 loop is CASSPLGAEGNQPQHF. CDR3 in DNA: TGTGCCAGCTCACCTTTGGGGGCAGAGGGCAATCAGCCCCAGCATTTT.

CDR3 nucleotide sequence: TGTGCCTGGAGTGTTCTACTAGCGGGCTACTACGAGCAGTACTTC. Its translation is CAWSVLLAGYYEQYF. This chain uses TRBV30 with TRBJ2-7; 9 nucleotides align to TRBD2. This CDR3 contains 15 residues. The V gene's germline CDR1 is GTSNPN and CDR2 SVGIG (reference sequence). With 0 bases clipped from V and 3 bases from J, the junction kept 6 bases outside the gene matches. The full variable domain, completed using reference TRBV30 and TRBJ2-7, is SQTIHQWPATLVQPVGSPLSLECTVEGTSNPNLYWYRQAAGRGLQLLFYSVGIGQISSEVPQNLSASRPQDRQFILSSKKLLLSDSGFYLCAWSVLLAGYYEQYFGPGTRLTVT.

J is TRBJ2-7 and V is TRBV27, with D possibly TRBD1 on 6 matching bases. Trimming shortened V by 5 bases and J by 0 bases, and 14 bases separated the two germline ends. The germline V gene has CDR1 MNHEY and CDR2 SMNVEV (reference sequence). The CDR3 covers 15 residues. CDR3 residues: CASSPGQINSYEQYF. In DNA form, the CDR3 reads TGTGCCAGCAGTCCAGGACAGATCAACTCCTACGAGCAGTACTTC.

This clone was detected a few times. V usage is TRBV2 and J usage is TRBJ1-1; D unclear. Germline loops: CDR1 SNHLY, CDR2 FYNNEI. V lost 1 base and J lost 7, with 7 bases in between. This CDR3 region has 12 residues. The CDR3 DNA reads TGTGCCAGCAGTGAAGTGAGGATTGAAGCTTTCTTT. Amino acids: CASSEVRIEAFF.

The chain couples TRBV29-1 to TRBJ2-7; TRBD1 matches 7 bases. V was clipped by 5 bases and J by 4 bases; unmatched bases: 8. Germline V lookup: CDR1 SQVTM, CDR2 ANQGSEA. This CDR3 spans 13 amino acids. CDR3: CSVHKQGWYEQYF. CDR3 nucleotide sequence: TGCAGCGTTCACAAACAGGGGTGGTACGAGCAGTACTTC.

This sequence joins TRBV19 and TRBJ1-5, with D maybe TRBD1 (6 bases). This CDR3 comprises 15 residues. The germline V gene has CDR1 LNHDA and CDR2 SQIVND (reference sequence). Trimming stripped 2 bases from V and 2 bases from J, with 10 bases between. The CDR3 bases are TGTGCCAGTAGTATACAGGGGCAGGGCAATCAGCCCCAGCATTTT. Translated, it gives CASSIQGQGNQPQHF.

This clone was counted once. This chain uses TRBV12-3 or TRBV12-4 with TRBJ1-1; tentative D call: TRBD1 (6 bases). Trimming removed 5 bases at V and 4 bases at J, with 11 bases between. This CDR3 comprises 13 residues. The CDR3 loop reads CASSEQGFTEAFF. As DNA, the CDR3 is TGTGCCAGCAGTGAACAGGGTTTCACTGAAGCTTTCTTT.

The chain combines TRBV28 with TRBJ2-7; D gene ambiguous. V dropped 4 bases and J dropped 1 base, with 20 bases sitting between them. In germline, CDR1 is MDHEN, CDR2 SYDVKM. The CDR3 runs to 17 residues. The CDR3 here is CASSSTHDPLGSYEQYF. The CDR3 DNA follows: TGTGCCAGCAGTTCTACTCACGACCCACTCGGGTCCTACGAGCAGTACTTC.

CDR3 region: CASSRQGGVEQYF. The CDR3 DNA is TGTGCCAGCAGTCGACAGGGGGGAGTGGAGCAGTACTTC. V and J are TRBV6-2 or TRBV6-3 and TRBJ2-7, with 9 bases fitting TRBD1. The J segment lost 7 bases and the V segment lost 5 bases, leaving 6 bases of the junction unmatched. The CDR3 contains 13 residues. From germline, CDR1 is MNHEY and CDR2 SVGEGT.

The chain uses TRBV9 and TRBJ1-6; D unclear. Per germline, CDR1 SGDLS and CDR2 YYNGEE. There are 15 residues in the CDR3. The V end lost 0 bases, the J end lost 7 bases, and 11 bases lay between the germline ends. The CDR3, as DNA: TGTGCCAGCAGCGTAGCTACAGCCAAGAATTCACCCCTCCACTTT. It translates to CASSVATAKNSPLHF.

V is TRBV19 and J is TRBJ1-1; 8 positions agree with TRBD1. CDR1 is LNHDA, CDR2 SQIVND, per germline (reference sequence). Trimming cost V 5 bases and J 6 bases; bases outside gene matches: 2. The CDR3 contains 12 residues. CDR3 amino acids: CASSQGASEAFF. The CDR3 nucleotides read TGTGCCAGTAGTCAGGGGGCATCTGAAGCTTTCTTT.

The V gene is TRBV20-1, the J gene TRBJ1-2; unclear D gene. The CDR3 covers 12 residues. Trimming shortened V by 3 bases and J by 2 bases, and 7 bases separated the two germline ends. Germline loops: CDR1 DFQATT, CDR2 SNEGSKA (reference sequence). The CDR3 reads CSASSQNYGYTF. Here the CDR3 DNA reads TGCAGTGCTAGTAGTCAGAACTATGGCTACACCTTC.

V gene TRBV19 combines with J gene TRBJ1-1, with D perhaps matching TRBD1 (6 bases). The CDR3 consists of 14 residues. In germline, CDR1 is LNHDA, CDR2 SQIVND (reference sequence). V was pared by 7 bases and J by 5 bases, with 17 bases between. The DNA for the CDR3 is TGTGCCAGTAATTCCCCGGGGGGCAGGACTGAAGCTTTCTTT. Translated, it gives CASNSPGGRTEAFF.